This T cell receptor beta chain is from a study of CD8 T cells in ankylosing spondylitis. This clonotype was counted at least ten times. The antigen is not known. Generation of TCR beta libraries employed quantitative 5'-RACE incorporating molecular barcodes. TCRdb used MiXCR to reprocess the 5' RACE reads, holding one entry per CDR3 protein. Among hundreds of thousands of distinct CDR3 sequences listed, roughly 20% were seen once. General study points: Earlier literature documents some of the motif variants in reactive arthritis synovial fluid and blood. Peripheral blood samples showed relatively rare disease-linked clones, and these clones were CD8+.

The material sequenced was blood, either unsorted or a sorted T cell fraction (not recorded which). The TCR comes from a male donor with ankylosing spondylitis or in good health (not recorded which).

The CDR3 DNA follows: TGTGCCAGCAGTGGCTCGGCAGACAAAGAGACCCAGTACTTC. Amino acids: CASSGSADKETQYF. This sequence joins TRBV9 and TRBJ2-5, with D unresolved. Trimming pared 5 bases from V and 3 bases from J, leaving 14 bases between. This CDR3 region has 14 residues. Per the germline V gene, CDR1 is SGDLS and CDR2 is YYNGEE. The full variable domain, completed using reference TRBV9 and TRBJ2-5, is DSGVTQTPKHLITATGQRVTLRCSPRSGDLSVYWYQQSLDQGLQFLIQYYNGEERAKGNILERFSAQQFPDLHSELNLSSLELGDSALYFCASSGSADKETQYFGPGTRLLVL.